This T cell receptor (beta chain) originates from a study of vaccination effects on CD4 cells after COVID-19. The repertoire was sequenced with immunoSEQ multiplex PCR; TCRdb's copy has only in-frame clones and lacks some. Of tens of thousands of clones in the sample, about four fifths were seen once. Findings and caveats of the study: There was marked clonal contraction among infection- and vaccine-induced clones late after vaccination.

Concerning this clone: Its target is not known. One end of the junction does not line up with germline, which may come from a read error.

Antigen-specific CD4+ T cells expanded by the ViraFEST assay with viral peptide pools were then sequenced. Following an approximately eleven-day culture, CD4+ T cells were purified. No vaccinee had earlier SARS-CoV-2 infection, and nucleocapsid antibodies were negative. The material sequenced was CD4+ T cells from PBMCs cultured with HCoV-229E spike peptides, taken before COVID-19 vaccination. The receptor comes from a human donor who received a COVID-19 vaccine.

The CDR3 loop reads CATSRGGARELFF. The CDR3 DNA reads TGTGCCACCTCACGCGGGGGGGCCAGGGAGCTGTTTTTT. The chain joins TRBV18 to TRBJ2-2; 9 nucleotides match TRBD2. Germline V gives CDR1 KGHSH, CDR2 LQKENI. The CDR3 covers 13 residues.